These T cell receptor beta chains were read from a single sample in a study of shared clonotypes between healthy human individuals. Profiling relied on immunoSEQ multiplex PCR, and the TCRdb table lists in-frame clones only, not all of them. This table has around 95,000 clones, less than 80% appearing once. Input material: memory CD8+ T cells sorted from blood. These receptor sequences come from a man aged 30 to 39 in good health. Each CDR3 is given with its conserved first and last residue. The D gene is left open where the match is weak. A row's size may be missing; if present it is once, few, many or a size class.

J gene	D gene	V gene	CDR3 length	clone size	CDR3 protein	CDR3 DNA
TRBJ2-5	-	TRBV7-9	14	-	CASSLASVQETQYF	TGTGCCAGCAGCTTAGCCTCAGTCCAGGAGACCCAGTACTTC
TRBJ2-7	-	TRBV21-1	19	-	CASSKEDGTSGSWNYEQYF	TGTGCCAGCAGCAAAGAGGACGGGACTAGCGGGAGCTGGAACTACGAGCAGTACTTC
TRBJ2-1	-	TRBV9	13	once	CASLDHSYNEQFF	TGTGCCAGCTTAGACCACTCCTACAATGAGCAGTTCTTC
TRBJ2-4	TRBD2	TRBV7-9	16	once	CASSGLAGVDKNIQYF	TGTGCCAGCAGCGGGCTAGCGGGAGTAGACAAAAACATTCAGTACTTC
TRBJ1-1	-	TRBV7-9	13	few	CASSARLDTEAFF	TGTGCCAGCAGCGCCCGACTCGACACTGAAGCTTTCTTT
TRBJ1-4	-	TRBV4-3	15	-	CASSQDEGRGEKLFF	TGCGCCAGCAGCCAAGATGAGGGGCGTGGTGAAAAACTGTTTTTT
TRBJ2-1	TRBD2	TRBV5-1	13	-	CASSSPGGNEQFF	TGCGCCAGCAGCTCGCCGGGGGGCAATGAGCAGTTCTTC
TRBJ2-7	-	TRBV10-3	20	-	CAISDWGQAIRGSLTYEQYF	TGTGCCATCAGTGACTGGGGCCAGGCCATCCGGGGTTCGCTAACCTACGAGCAGTACTTC
TRBJ1-4	TRBD1	TRBV7-2	15	-	CASSYTGVVNEKLFF	TGTGCCAGCAGCTACACAGGGGTCGTTAATGAAAAACTGTTTTTT
TRBJ2-3	TRBD2	TRBV11-2	15	-	CASSWTSGSKDTQYF	TGTGCCAGCAGCTGGACTAGCGGGAGTAAGGATACGCAGTATTTT
TRBJ1-5	-	TRBV7-2	15	-	CASSLLFSGNQPQHF	TGTGCCAGCAGCTTATTGTTCTCGGGGAATCAGCCCCAGCATTTT
TRBJ2-6	-	TRBV7-6	18	-	CASSLGWDGTSGANVLTF	TGTGCCAGCAGCTTAGGATGGGACGGAACCTCTGGGGCCAACGTCCTGACTTTC
TRBJ2-7	-	TRBV27	12	once	CASSPNTYEQYF	TGTGCCAGCAGTCCAAACACCTACGAGCAGTACTTC
TRBJ2-1	-	TRBV7-9	14	medium-sized	CASSLDGLHNEQFF	TGTGCCAGCAGCTTAGACGGACTTCACAATGAGCAGTTCTTC
TRBJ2-1	-	TRBV7-9	15	-	CASTPPQRAYNEQFF	TGTGCCAGCACCCCCCCCCAGCGGGCCTACAATGAGCAGTTCTTC
TRBJ2-2	-	TRBV6-5	14	-	CASSNLGTTGELFF	TGTGCCAGCAGCAACCTGGGGACCACCGGGGAGCTGTTTTTT
TRBJ1-2	-	TRBV11-3	18	many	CASSDKGQPEYPLYGYTF	TGTGCCAGCAGTGATAAAGGACAGCCGGAATACCCCCTCTATGGCTACACCTTC
TRBJ2-3	-	TRBV19	15	-	CASRAEGRYTDTQYF	TGTGCCAGTAGAGCGGAAGGCAGATACACAGATACGCAGTATTTT
TRBJ2-7	-	TRBV27	12	few	CASRSGGYEQYF	TGTGCCAGCAGATCTGGGGGCTACGAGCAGTACTTC
TRBJ2-1	TRBD2	TRBV5-4	17	-	CASSWTSGRGILNEQFF	TGTGCCAGCAGCTGGACTAGCGGGAGGGGGATTTTGAATGAGCAGTTCTTC
TRBJ2-4	TRBD1	TRBV28	14	-	CASSSGQGWDIQYF	TGTGCCAGCAGTTCGGGACAGGGGTGGGACATTCAGTACTTC
TRBJ2-7	TRBD2	TRBV2	12	-	CASSGRAGEQYF	TGTGCCAGCAGCGGGAGGGCCGGCGAGCAGTACTTC
TRBJ1-1	-	TRBV7-8	16	-	CASSLDDSRWNTEAFF	TGTGCCAGCAGCTTAGATGACAGTAGGTGGAACACTGAAGCTTTCTTT
TRBJ2-6	-	TRBV6-4	15	few	CASSFDSSGANVLTF	TGTGCCAGCAGTTTCGACAGCTCTGGGGCCAACGTCCTGACTTTC
TRBJ2-2	-	TRBV6-4	15	few	CASSDEAGNTGELFF	TGTGCCAGCAGTGATGAAGCGGGGAACACCGGGGAGCTGTTTTTT
TRBJ2-2	-	TRBV6-5	12	-	CASRVGPGELFF	TGTGCCAGCAGGGTGGGTCCCGGGGAGCTGTTTTTT
TRBJ2-1	TRBD2	TRBV15	17	-	CATSREGGLAGGNEQFF	TGTGCCACCAGCAGAGAGGGGGGACTAGCGGGAGGCAATGAGCAGTTCTTC
TRBJ1-1	-	TRBV7-9	14	-	CASSVQRGVSEAFF	TGTGCCAGCAGCGTACAGAGGGGGGTTTCTGAAGCTTTCTTT
TRBJ2-7	TRBD2	TRBV11-2	17	-	CASSLAMPSGRAYEQYF	TGTGCCAGCAGCTTAGCAATGCCTAGCGGGAGGGCCTACGAGCAGTACTTC
TRBJ2-3	TRBD2	TRBV7-9	15	many	CASSLLSGGGDTQYF	TGTGCCAGCAGCTTATTAAGCGGGGGCGGGGATACGCAGTATTTT
TRBJ2-7	-	TRBV9	15	-	CASSVNGGGIYEQYF	TGTGCCAGCAGCGTTAATGGGGGCGGGATCTACGAGCAGTACTTC
TRBJ2-7	TRBD1	TRBV27	12	-	CASSRQGNEQYF	TGTGCCAGCAGTCGACAGGGGAACGAGCAGTACTTC
TRBJ2-2	-	TRBV7-2	15	-	CASSARFALAGELFF	TGTGCCAGCAGCGCCCGTTTCGCTTTGGCCGGGGAGCTGTTTTTT
TRBJ2-5	-	TRBV7-9	16	-	CASRMTGFDRSETQYF	TGTGCCAGCAGAATGACCGGGTTTGATCGGTCAGAGACCCAGTACTTC
TRBJ2-3	TRBD2	TRBV5-1	15	-	CASRETSGSTDTQYF	TGCGCCAGCAGGGAGACTAGCGGGAGTACAGATACGCAGTATTTT
TRBJ2-5	-	TRBV5-4	13	-	CALGGDNQETQYF	TGTGCCCTTGGGGGAGACAACCAAGAGACCCAGTACTTC
TRBJ2-3	TRBD2	TRBV5-1	17	-	CASTGPGGNPSTDTQYF	TGCGCCAGCACCGGTCCGGGAGGGAATCCTAGCACAGATACGCAGTATTTT
TRBJ2-1	-	TRBV4-3	16	few	CASSQDISAPQREQFF	TGCGCCAGCAGCCAAGATATAAGCGCCCCCCAAAGAGAGCAGTTCTTC
TRBJ1-5	-	TRBV28	17	once	CASNHRERRRSNQPQHF	TGTGCCAGCAACCATCGCGAAAGGCGACGGAGCAATCAGCCCCAGCATTTT
TRBJ2-7	-	TRBV28	18	many	CASSFVAEGEFGSYEQYF	TGTGCCAGCAGTTTTGTTGCCGAAGGGGAGTTCGGTTCCTACGAGCAGTACTTC
TRBJ2-3	TRBD2	TRBV4-1	15	-	CASAGPSGRPDTQYF	TGCGCCAGCGCGGGCCCAAGCGGGAGGCCAGATACGCAGTATTTT
TRBJ1-5	TRBD1	TRBV5-8	19	-	CASSPKGWTGGYSNQPQHF	TGTGCCAGCAGCCCGAAGGGTTGGACAGGGGGATATAGCAATCAGCCCCAGCATTTT
TRBJ2-7	-	TRBV9	13	-	CASSTGSSYEQYF	TGTGCCAGCAGTACTGGGTCGTCCTACGAGCAGTACTTC
TRBJ2-7	-	TRBV29-1	13	-	CSVAIQGPYEQYF	TGCAGCGTCGCCATACAGGGACCGTACGAGCAGTACTTC
TRBJ1-3	-	TRBV9	14	-	CASSVDGPQDTIYF	TGTGCCAGCAGCGTGGACGGCCCTCAAGACACCATATATTTT
TRBJ2-3	TRBD2	TRBV6-4	15	many	CASSDSTGGPDTQYF	TGTGCCAGCAGTGACTCAACGGGAGGGCCAGATACGCAGTATTTT
TRBJ1-1	-	TRBV10-3	16	-	CAISETYRTANTEAFF	TGTGCCATCAGTGAAACCTATCGGACAGCGAACACTGAAGCTTTCTTT
TRBJ2-2	TRBD1	TRBV28	15	-	CASKGDRGVTGELFF	TGTGCCAGCAAAGGGGACAGGGGGGTCACCGGGGAGCTGTTTTTT
TRBJ1-5	TRBD1	TRBV7-9	14	many	CASSTGQAPWPQHF	TGTGCCAGCAGCACCGGACAGGCCCCATGGCCCCAGCATTTT